The sequence of this TCR beta chain was determined in a study of shared clonotypes between healthy human individuals. Assay: immunoSEQ multiplex PCR; the TCRdb copy retains only in-frame clones and omits some. The profile covers nearly 500,000 clones, with about 82% appearing a single time and around 13% taken by the ten largest. Deletions cut 5 bases from V and 7 bases from J, with 17 bases between. The CDR3 is 14 amino acids. The germline V gene has CDR1 MNHEY and CDR2 SMNVEV (reference sequence). Sequenced sample: PBMCs. The J gene is TRBJ1-2, the V gene TRBV27; D gene unclear. The clonotype originates from a woman aged 40 to 49 in good health. Some clones in this sample may be carry-over from other donors' samples. This CDR3 reads CASSQTSRSGGYTF. CDR3 coding DNA: TGTGCCAGCAGTCAGACGTCCCGTTCGGGTGGCTACACCTTC.